This T cell receptor beta chain was sequenced in a study of blood T cell repertoires in COVID-19. CDR3 size: 13 residues. Germline V gene lookup returns CDR1 SGHDT and CDR2 YYEEEE. This clone came up a few times. The junction departs from the called germline gene at one end, perhaps through a read error. The method was immunoSEQ multiplex PCR; TCRdb's version includes in-frame clones alone and lacks a portion of them. The data contain fewer than 60,000 clones, 70% to 85% of them singletons. Patients at the Seattle site were enrolled during active infection and followed longitudinally. The TCR sequence derives from a man aged 80 or over with COVID-19, enrolled during active disease. The source material was peripheral blood. V usage is TRBV5-6 and J usage is TRBJ2-7; D uncertain. This chain's CDR3 is CASNLDGFYEQYF. Here the CDR3 DNA reads TGTGCCAGCAACTTGGACGGGTTTTACGAGCAGTACTTC.